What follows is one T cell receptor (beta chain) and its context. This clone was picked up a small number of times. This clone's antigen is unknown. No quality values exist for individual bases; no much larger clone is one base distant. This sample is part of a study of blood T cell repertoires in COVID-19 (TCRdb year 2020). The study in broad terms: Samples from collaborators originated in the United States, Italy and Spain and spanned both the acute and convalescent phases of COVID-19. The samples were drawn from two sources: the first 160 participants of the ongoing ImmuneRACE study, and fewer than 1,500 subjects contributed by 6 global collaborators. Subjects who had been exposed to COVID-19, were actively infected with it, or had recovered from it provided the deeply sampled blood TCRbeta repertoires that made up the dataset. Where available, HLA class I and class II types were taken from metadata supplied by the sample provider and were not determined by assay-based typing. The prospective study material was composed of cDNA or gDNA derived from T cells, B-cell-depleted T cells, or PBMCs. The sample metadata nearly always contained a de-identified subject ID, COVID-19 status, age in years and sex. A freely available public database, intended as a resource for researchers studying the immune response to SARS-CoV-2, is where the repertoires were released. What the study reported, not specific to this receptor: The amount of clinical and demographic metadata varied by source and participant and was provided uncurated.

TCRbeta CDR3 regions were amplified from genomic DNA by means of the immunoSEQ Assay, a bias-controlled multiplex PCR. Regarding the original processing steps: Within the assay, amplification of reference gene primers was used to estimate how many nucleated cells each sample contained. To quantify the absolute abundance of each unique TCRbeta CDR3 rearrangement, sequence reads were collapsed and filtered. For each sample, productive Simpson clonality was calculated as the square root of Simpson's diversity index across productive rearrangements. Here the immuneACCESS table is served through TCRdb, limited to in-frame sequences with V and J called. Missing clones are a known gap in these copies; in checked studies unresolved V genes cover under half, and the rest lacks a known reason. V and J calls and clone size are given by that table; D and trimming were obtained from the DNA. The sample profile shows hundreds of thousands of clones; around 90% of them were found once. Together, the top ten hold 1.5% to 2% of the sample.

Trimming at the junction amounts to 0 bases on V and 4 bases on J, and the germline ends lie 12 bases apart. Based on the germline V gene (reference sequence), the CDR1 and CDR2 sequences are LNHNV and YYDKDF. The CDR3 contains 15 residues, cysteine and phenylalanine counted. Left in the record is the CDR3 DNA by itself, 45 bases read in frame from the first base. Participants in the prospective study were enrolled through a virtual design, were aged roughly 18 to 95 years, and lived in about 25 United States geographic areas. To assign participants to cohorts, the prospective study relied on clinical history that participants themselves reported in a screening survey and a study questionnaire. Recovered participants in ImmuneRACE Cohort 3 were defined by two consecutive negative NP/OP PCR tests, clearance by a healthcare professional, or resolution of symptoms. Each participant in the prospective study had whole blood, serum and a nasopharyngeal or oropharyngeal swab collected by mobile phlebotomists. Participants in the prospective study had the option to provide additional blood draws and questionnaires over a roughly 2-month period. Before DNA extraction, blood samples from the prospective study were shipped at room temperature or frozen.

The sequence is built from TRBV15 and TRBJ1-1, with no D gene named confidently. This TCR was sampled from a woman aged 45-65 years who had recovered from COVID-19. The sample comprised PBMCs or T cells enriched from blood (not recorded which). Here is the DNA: TGTGCCACCAGCAGAGAAGGGCGCGGGGTCACTGAAGCTTTCTTT. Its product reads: CATSREGRGVTEAFF.